This T cell receptor beta chain was recovered during a study of identical twins. With V trimmed by 3 bases and J by 4 bases, 7 bases remained unmatched. CDR3 length: 17 amino acids. The germline V gene has CDR1 KGHSH and CDR2 LQKENI. The study, taken as a whole, reports: Sequences that were out-of-frame, alpha and twin-shared displayed an excess of low generation probability.

A note on this clonotype: Its target is not known.

A template switching step contributed a universal primer site, while unique molecular identifiers were present in the cDNA. TCRdb recomputed calls from the 5' RACE reads with MiXCR, one row per CDR3 protein. Of fewer than 900,000 distinct CDR3 sequences listed, about 20% are singletons. These same records also appear under a second study, on T cells expressing NK-cell markers. Per that study: Seven sequenced donors out of eight were HCMV-seropositive, one seronegative. These clonotypes also led the CD3+CD56-NKG2C+ fraction in a handful of donors.

The origin of this receptor is a woman between 18 and 29 years old in good health. Sequencing was carried out using PBMCs. The chain uses TRBV18 and TRBJ2-1, with 12 bases lining up with TRBD2. The CDR3: CASSPPRLAGGYNEQFF. CDR3 in DNA: TGTGCCAGCTCACCCCCCCGGCTAGCGGGGGGGTACAATGAGCAGTTCTTC.